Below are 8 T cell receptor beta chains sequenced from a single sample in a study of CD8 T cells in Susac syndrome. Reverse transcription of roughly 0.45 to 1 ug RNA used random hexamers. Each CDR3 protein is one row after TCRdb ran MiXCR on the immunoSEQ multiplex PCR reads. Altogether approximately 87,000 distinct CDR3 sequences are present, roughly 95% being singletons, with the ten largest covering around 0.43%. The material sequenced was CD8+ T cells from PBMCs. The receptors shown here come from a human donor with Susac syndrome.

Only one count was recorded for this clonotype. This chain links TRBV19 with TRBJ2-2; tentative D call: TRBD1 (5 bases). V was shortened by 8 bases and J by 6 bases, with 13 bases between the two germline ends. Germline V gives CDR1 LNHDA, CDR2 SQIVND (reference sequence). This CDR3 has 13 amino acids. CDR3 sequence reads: CASGHGAPGELFF. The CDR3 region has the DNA TGTGCCAGTGGGCATGGGGCCCCCGGGGAGCTGTTTTTT.

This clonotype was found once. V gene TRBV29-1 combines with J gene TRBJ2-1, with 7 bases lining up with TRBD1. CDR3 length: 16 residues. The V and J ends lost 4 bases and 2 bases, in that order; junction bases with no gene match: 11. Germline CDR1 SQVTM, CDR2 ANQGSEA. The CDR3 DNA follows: TGCAGCGTTGTCGACAACAACAGGGGAGCCTACAATGAGCAGTTCTTC. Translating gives CSVVDNNRGAYNEQFF.

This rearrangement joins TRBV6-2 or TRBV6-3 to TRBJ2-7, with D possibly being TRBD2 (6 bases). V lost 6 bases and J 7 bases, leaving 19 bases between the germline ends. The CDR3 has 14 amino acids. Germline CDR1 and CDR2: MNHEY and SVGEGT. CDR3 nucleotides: TGTGCCAGCAGCGGGCGGCGGGGCCGAGGGGAGCAGTACGTC. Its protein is CASSGRRGRGEQYV.

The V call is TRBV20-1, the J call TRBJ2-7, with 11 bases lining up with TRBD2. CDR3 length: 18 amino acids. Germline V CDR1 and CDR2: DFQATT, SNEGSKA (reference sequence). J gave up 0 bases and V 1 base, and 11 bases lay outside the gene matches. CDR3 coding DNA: TGCAGTGCTAGAGTTCGGACTAGCGGGCGCATAAGCTCCTACGAGCAGTACTTC. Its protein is CSARVRTSGRISSYEQYF.

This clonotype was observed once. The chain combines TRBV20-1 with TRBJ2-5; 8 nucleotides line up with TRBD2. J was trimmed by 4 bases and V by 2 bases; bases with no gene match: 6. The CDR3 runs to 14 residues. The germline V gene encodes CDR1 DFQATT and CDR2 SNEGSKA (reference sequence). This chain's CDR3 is CSARNSGVGETQYF. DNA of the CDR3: TGCAGTGCTAGAAATAGCGGGGTGGGAGAGACCCAGTACTTC.

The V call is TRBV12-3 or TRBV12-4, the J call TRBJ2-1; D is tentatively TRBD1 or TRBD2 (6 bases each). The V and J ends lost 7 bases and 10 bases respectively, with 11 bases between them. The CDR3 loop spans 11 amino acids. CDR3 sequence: CASTPGAEQFF. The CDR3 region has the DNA TGTGCCAGCACCCCGGGGGCCGAGCAGTTCTTC.

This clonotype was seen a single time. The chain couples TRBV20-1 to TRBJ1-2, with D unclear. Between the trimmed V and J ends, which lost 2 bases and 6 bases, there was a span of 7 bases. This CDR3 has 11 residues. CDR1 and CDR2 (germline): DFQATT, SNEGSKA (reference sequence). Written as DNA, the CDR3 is TGCAGTGCTAGATACGGGAATGGCTACACCTTC. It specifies CSARYGNGYTF.

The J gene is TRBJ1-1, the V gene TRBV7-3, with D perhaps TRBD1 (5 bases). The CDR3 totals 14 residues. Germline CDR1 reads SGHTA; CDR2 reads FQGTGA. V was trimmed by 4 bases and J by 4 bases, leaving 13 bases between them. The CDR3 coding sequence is TGTGCCAGCAGCTCGACAGTAGGGAGCACTGAAGCTTTCTTT. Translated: CASSSTVGSTEAFF.